This TCR beta chain was documented in a study of T-cell reconstitution after alpha-beta-depleted transplantation in children. Study conclusions and caveats: As was reported, about two months after transplant, alpha-beta T cells came from several hundred expanded graft clones.

A remark on this clonotype: Its cognate antigen is unknown.

CDR1 is LGHDT and CDR2 is YNNKEL in the germline V gene (reference sequence). Trimming pared 2 bases from V and 5 bases from J, leaving 13 bases between. CDR3 length equals 15 residues. Researchers prepared the TCRbeta library using unique molecular identifiers, the study reports. Each CDR3 protein is one row after TCRdb ran MiXCR on the PCR reads. The repertoire holds 670,000 or so distinct CDR3 sequences, 13% seen once, with 0.79% in the top ten. This TCR came from a girl aged 2 to 10 with congenital amegakaryocytic thrombocytopenia, due to receive a stem cell transplant. This chain connects TRBV3-1 to TRBJ2-1; D is possibly TRBD1 or TRBD2 (5 bases each). Sequenced material: PBMCs, taken before TCRalphabeta/CD19-depleted stem cell transplant. The CDR3 reads CASSQTFLGDNEQFF. The CDR3, as DNA: TGTGCCAGCAGCCAAACCTTCCTGGGGGACAATGAGCAGTTCTTC.